The 27 T cell receptor beta chains listed next were all sequenced from one sample in a study of cytomegalovirus exposure and HLA in healthy donors. TCRdb's table, derived via immunoSEQ multiplex PCR, lists solely in-frame clones and lacks some. The sample carries about 95,000 clones, 85% recorded once. The specimen sequenced was PBMCs. The origin of the receptors is a man aged 18 to 29 in good health and CMV-seropositive.

This clone was found a few times. The chain links TRBV6-5 to TRBJ2-7, with 14 bases aligning to TRBD2. The CDR3 spans 15 residues. CDR1 MNHEY and CDR2 SVGAGI come from the germline V gene. J gave up 4 bases and V 6 bases, and 5 bases lay outside the gene matches. As DNA, the CDR3 is TGTGCCAGCAGCCTGACTAGCGGGAGGGGGTACGAGCAGTACTTC. Residues: CASSLTSGRGYEQYF.

V usage is TRBV27 and J usage is TRBJ2-1; 7 positions match TRBD1. With 7 bases clipped from V and 4 bases from J, the junction kept 7 bases outside the gene matches. CDR1 is MNHEY and CDR2 is SMNVEV in the germline V gene (reference sequence). This CDR3 spans 14 amino acids. CDR3 protein: CASTSGQKYNEQFF. As DNA, the CDR3 is TGTGCCAGCACCTCGGGACAGAAATACAATGAGCAGTTCTTC.

The chain carries TRBV6-1 and TRBJ2-3; 8 bases are a match to TRBD2. CDR1 and CDR2 from the germline V gene are MNHNS and SASEGT. The CDR3 is 16 amino acids. J lost 2 bases, V lost 4 bases, and 8 bases had no gene match. The CDR3 coding sequence is TGTGCCAGCAGTGGTTTAGCGGGATTTAACACAGATACGCAGTATTTT. Its translation is CASSGLAGFNTDTQYF.

This clone was counted once. J is TRBJ1-5 and V is TRBV7-9; perhaps TRBD1 as D (5 bases). From germline, CDR1 is SEHNR and CDR2 FQNEAQ (reference sequence). The V gene lost 5 bases and the J gene lost 4 bases, with 9 bases spanning the gap. CDR3 length: 13 residues. CDR3 protein: CASSQGGNQPQHF. CDR3 coding DNA: TGTGCCAGCAGCCAGGGAGGGAATCAGCCCCAGCATTTT.

This chain links TRBV27 with TRBJ2-3, with a tentative D call TRBD1 (6 bases). V shed 8 bases and J shed 4 bases, with 10 bases lying between them. The CDR3 extends over 12 amino acids. Germline CDR1 is MNHEY and CDR2 is SMNVEV (reference sequence). CDR3 in DNA: TGTGCCAGCCAGGGGTCCGCAGATACGCAGTATTTT. The encoded protein is CASQGSADTQYF.

The chain is built from TRBV6-5 and TRBJ1-2, with D maybe TRBD1 (6 bases). V dropped 6 bases and J dropped 3 bases, with 11 bases sitting between them. Per the germline V gene, CDR1 is MNHEY and CDR2 is SVGAGI. The CDR3 has 13 residues. The CDR3 region is CASSLQGDYGYTF. The CDR3 DNA reads as TGTGCCAGCAGCCTACAGGGAGACTATGGCTACACCTTC.

The rearrangement uses TRBV9 and TRBJ2-5, with TRBD2 identical over 14 bases. Losses at the gene ends were 3 bases for V and 4 bases for J; bases not matched to a gene: 11. Germline assignment: CDR1 SGDLS and CDR2 YYNGEE. The CDR3 consists of 18 residues. The CDR3 protein is CASSGHRGTSGSGETQYF. The CDR3 bases are TGTGCCAGCAGCGGACATAGAGGGACTAGCGGGAGTGGAGAGACCCAGTACTTC.

As for this clone: This sample also contains other DNA sequences that code for the same CDR3. The rearrangement links TRBV9 to TRBJ2-2, with 7 bases matching TRBD1. The CDR3 length is 13 residues. V gave up 3 bases and J gave up 4 bases; unmatched junction bases: 0. The germline CDR1 and CDR2 sequences are SGDLS and YYNGEE. CDR3 in DNA: TGTGCCAGCAGCGCAGGGGGCACCGGGGAGCTGTTTTTT. As protein: CASSAGGTGELFF.

This clone was found a few times. The rearrangement joins TRBV13 to TRBJ1-1; TRBD1 is a possible D gene (5 bases). The CDR3 spans 15 residues. Trimming removed 3 bases at V and 3 bases at J, with 14 bases between. Germline V gene lookup returns CDR1 PRHDT and CDR2 FYEKMQ (reference sequence). The CDR3 protein is CASSFPEGKHTEAFF. Here the CDR3 DNA reads TGTGCCAGCAGCTTTCCGGAGGGGAAACACACTGAAGCTTTCTTT.

The genes are TRBV6-1 and TRBJ2-7, with D perhaps matching TRBD2 (5 bases). Germline-derived CDR1 and CDR2 are MNHNS and SASEGT. The CDR3 contains 12 residues. V was trimmed by 7 bases and J by 2 bases, leaving 9 bases between them. CDR3: CASIGVPYEQYV. CDR3 nucleotide sequence: TGTGCCAGCATCGGGGTCCCCTACGAGCAGTACGTC.

In DNA form, the CDR3 reads TGTGCCAGCAGTGAAGATTTTATAGAAGCTTTCTTT. It specifies CASSEDFIEAFF. The V call is TRBV6-1, the J call TRBJ1-1, with no clear D. CDR1 and CDR2 (germline): MNHNS, SASEGT. The V end was cut by 1 base, the J end by 8 bases, with 8 bases between. The CDR3 loop spans 12 amino acids.

The gene calls are TRBV28 and TRBJ1-4; TRBD1 matches 7 bases. The CDR3 extends over 16 amino acids. The ends lost 0 bases at V and 11 bases at J; junction bases unmatched: 12. Germline CDR1 MDHEN, CDR2 SYDVKM. The CDR3 sequence: CASSLWRTGPLNKLFF. In DNA form, the CDR3 reads TGTGCCAGCAGTTTATGGCGGACAGGTCCCCTTAATAAACTGTTTTTT.

This chain connects TRBV6-1 to TRBJ1-1, with TRBD1 matching 7 bases. CDR3 size: 14 residues. V was clipped by 5 bases and J by 4 bases; unmatched bases: 7. Germline assignment: CDR1 MNHNS and CDR2 SASEGT. CDR3 sequence: CASSWGTASTEAFF. DNA for the CDR3: TGTGCCAGCAGTTGGGGGACAGCTAGCACTGAAGCTTTCTTT.

The J gene is TRBJ2-3, the V gene TRBV5-1; a possible D gene is TRBD1 (6 bases). CDR3 length equals 16 residues. The V and J ends lost 0 bases and 0 bases respectively, with 11 bases between them. CDR1 is SGHRS, CDR2 YFSETQ, per germline. CDR3 sequence reads: CASSLATGGSTDTQYF. The DNA of the CDR3 is TGCGCCAGCAGCTTGGCGACAGGTGGAAGCACAGATACGCAGTATTTT.

The chain carries TRBV28 and TRBJ2-3, with TRBD2 matching 13 bases. In germline, CDR1 is MDHEN, CDR2 SYDVKM. This CDR3 is 17 amino acids long. Trimming cost V 5 bases and J 6 bases; bases outside gene matches: 11. The DNA of the CDR3 is TGTGCCAGCAGTCCGAATCCGAAACTAGCGGGAGGGGATACGCAGTATTTT. Residues: CASSPNPKLAGGDTQYF.

The CDR3 loop is CASSPTSPSGTSYEQYF. CDR3 DNA sequence: TGTGCCAGCTCACCAACATCGCCTAGCGGGACCTCCTACGAGCAGTACTTC. J is TRBJ2-7 and V is TRBV18, with 9 bases lining up with TRBD2. V gave up 2 bases and J gave up 0 bases; unmatched junction bases: 8. CDR1 KGHSH and CDR2 LQKENI come from the germline V gene. The CDR3 runs 17 residues.

This chain joins TRBV6-1 and TRBJ2-5; D uncertain. V was clipped by 7 bases and J by 7 bases, with 7 bases between them. This CDR3 spans 10 amino acids. In germline, CDR1 is MNHNS, CDR2 SASEGT. The CDR3 DNA sequence: TGTGCCAGCAAATTCGGGACCCAGTACTTC. Its protein product is CASKFGTQYF.

The J gene is TRBJ2-5, the V gene TRBV6-1; 11 nucleotides line up with TRBD1. The V segment lost 6 bases and the J segment 5 bases; nucleotides outside the gene matches: 5. CDR3 size: 14 residues. CDR1 MNHNS and CDR2 SASEGT come from the germline V gene. CDR3 region: CASSGTGGFETQYF. In nucleotides, the CDR3 is TGTGCCAGCAGCGGGACAGGGGGTTTTGAGACCCAGTACTTC.

The chain joins TRBV4-1 to TRBJ1-1; 7 nucleotides align to TRBD1. The V segment lost 4 bases and the J segment 0 bases; nucleotides outside the gene matches: 5. This CDR3 has 15 residues. Germline CDR1 is MGHRA and CDR2 is YSYEKL. Written as DNA, the CDR3 is TGCGCCAGCAGCCCACACAGGGGAATGAACACTGAAGCTTTCTTT. This sequence encodes CASSPHRGMNTEAFF.

The chain employs TRBV5-1 and TRBJ2-1, with 10 bases fitting TRBD1. The V and J ends lost 4 bases and 4 bases, in that order; junction bases with no gene match: 5. Per germline, CDR1 SGHRS and CDR2 YFSETQ. CDR3 length: 15 residues. CDR3 DNA sequence: TGCGCCAGCAGCACGGACAGGGGGGGATACAATGAGCAGTTCTTC. Encoded protein: CASSTDRGGYNEQFF.

The chain couples TRBV28 to TRBJ2-1; perhaps TRBD2 as D (6 bases). CDR1 MDHEN and CDR2 SYDVKM come from the germline V gene. Trimming cost V 2 bases and J 10 bases, with 12 bases left between them. This CDR3 is built from 13 residues. CDR3 DNA: TGTGCCAGCAGTTTAGGACGGGAGTTAGAGCAGTTCTTC. Protein: CASSLGRELEQFF.

The J gene is TRBJ1-2, the V gene TRBV9; D gene ambiguous. This CDR3 is built from 14 residues. The V gene lost 6 bases and the J gene lost 1 base, with 13 bases spanning the gap. CDR1 and CDR2 (germline): SGDLS, YYNGEE. CDR3 sequence reads: CASTPANYNYGYTF. The DNA of the CDR3 is TGTGCCAGCACCCCAGCAAACTATAACTATGGCTACACCTTC.

This rearrangement joins TRBV5-1 to TRBJ2-7; TRBD1 might be the D (6 bases). Per the germline V gene, CDR1 is SGHRS and CDR2 is YFSETQ. Trimming shortened V by 1 base and J by 0 bases, and 14 bases separated the two germline ends. The length of the CDR3 is 16 residues. The CDR3 bases are TGCGCCAGCAGCTTGAACTCCCAGGGGCACTCCTACGAGCAGTACTTC. It translates to CASSLNSQGHSYEQYF.

The chain is built from TRBV27 and TRBJ2-7, with TRBD2 matching over 13 bases. The CDR3 sequence is 15 residues long. Germline V CDR1 and CDR2: MNHEY, SMNVEV (reference sequence). V was pared by 5 bases and J by 9 bases, with 10 bases of the junction left unmatched. This chain's CDR3 is CASSLGLAGDSAQYF. In DNA, the CDR3 is TGTGCCAGCAGTCTCGGACTAGCGGGAGATTCTGCGCAGTACTTC.

The gene calls are TRBV2 and TRBJ2-5, with 15 bases identical to TRBD2. V shed 8 bases and J 4 bases; nucleotides not matched to a gene: 5. CDR1 SNHLY and CDR2 FYNNEI come from the germline V gene. The CDR3 is 15 residues long. CDR3 amino acids: CASGPGLAGGETQYF. CDR3 nucleotides: TGTGCCAGCGGCCCGGGACTAGCGGGAGGAGAGACCCAGTACTTC.

The CDR3, as DNA: TGTGCCAGCAGGATGACAGGGGGCGGCACAGATACGCAGTATTTT. It is translated as CASRMTGGGTDTQYF. The chain carries TRBV2 and TRBJ2-3; 10 bases are shared with TRBD1. CDR3 length equals 15 residues. Trimming took 6 bases from V and 1 from J; bases not matched to a gene: 4. The germline V gene has CDR1 SNHLY and CDR2 FYNNEI.

The rearrangement uses TRBV11-1 and TRBJ2-3, with 15 bases matching TRBD2. Germline CDR1 SGHAT, CDR2 FQDESV (reference sequence). This CDR3 spans 17 amino acids. V shed 5 bases and J 2 bases; nucleotides not matched to a gene: 5. CDR3 region: CASSPGLAGGTTDTQYF. The CDR3 nucleotides read TGTGCCAGCAGCCCAGGACTAGCGGGAGGGACCACAGATACGCAGTATTTT.